The rows below give T cell receptor beta chains drawn from one sample of a study of blood T cell repertoires in COVID-19. Here immunoSEQ multiplex PCR was the method, and the copy in TCRdb shows in-frame clones only, minus some. The data hold about 400,000 clones, with 85% to 90% observed a single time. The sequenced sample was peripheral blood. The receptors here all came from a human donor in a cohort sampled during active COVID-19. The CDR3 runs from the conserved cysteine through the conserved F or W. The order of the fields is clone size, V gene, D gene, J gene, CDR3 protein, CDR3 DNA. D genes are given only for firm matches. Rows may omit the clone size; those that give it use once, few, many or a size class.

abundance: NA; v_gene: TRBV19; d_gene: NA; j_gene: TRBJ2-5; CDR3aa: CASSARGGLQETQYF; CDR3nt: TGTGCCAGTAGTGCCCGCGGAGGGCTCCAAGAGACCCAGTACTTC
abundance: NA; v_gene: TRBV7-9; d_gene: NA; j_gene: TRBJ1-1; CDR3aa: CASSSTGNGDEAFF; CDR3nt: TGTGCCAGCAGCTCTACAGGGAATGGGGATGAAGCTTTCTTT
abundance: NA; v_gene: TRBV14; d_gene: TRBD2; j_gene: TRBJ2-7; CDR3aa: CASSQATSGRIYEQYF; CDR3nt: TGTGCCAGCAGCCAAGCAACTAGCGGGAGGATCTACGAGCAGTACTTC
abundance: NA; v_gene: TRBV5-6; d_gene: TRBD1; j_gene: TRBJ1-1; CDR3aa: CASSTGQGRSLVNTEAFF; CDR3nt: TGTGCCAGCAGCACCGGACAGGGGCGTTCACTCGTGAACACTGAAGCTTTCTTT
abundance: NA; v_gene: TRBV3-1/TRBV3-2; d_gene: NA; j_gene: TRBJ1-4; CDR3aa: CASSPPGNAGMGKLFF; CDR3nt: TGTGCCAGCAGCCCCCCGGGTAACGCAGGGATGGGAAAACTGTTTTTT
abundance: NA; v_gene: TRBV9; d_gene: TRBD1; j_gene: TRBJ2-7; CDR3aa: CASSSGQGTAYEQYF; CDR3nt: TGTGCCAGCAGCTCCGGACAGGGAACTGCCTACGAGCAGTACTTC
abundance: NA; v_gene: TRBV28; d_gene: TRBD2; j_gene: TRBJ2-5; CDR3aa: CASSFGLAGQETQYF; CDR3nt: TGTGCCAGCAGTTTCGGTCTAGCGGGACAAGAGACCCAGTACTTC
abundance: NA; v_gene: TRBV7-2; d_gene: NA; j_gene: TRBJ2-7; CDR3aa: CASSLRGYEQYF; CDR3nt: TGTGCCAGCAGTCTCCGGGGCTACGAGCAGTACTTC
abundance: NA; v_gene: TRBV5-6; d_gene: NA; j_gene: TRBJ2-1; CDR3aa: CASSPFPTVWNEQFF; CDR3nt: TGTGCCAGCAGCCCCTTCCCGACAGTTTGGAATGAGCAGTTCTTC
abundance: few; v_gene: TRBV4-1; d_gene: NA; j_gene: TRBJ2-2; CDR3aa: CASSRQGTGTGELFF; CDR3nt: TGCGCCAGCAGCCGCCAGGGAACGGGCACCGGGGAGCTGTTTTTT
abundance: NA; v_gene: TRBV15; d_gene: TRBD2; j_gene: TRBJ2-1; CDR3aa: CATSRGTTSGRYNEQFF; CDR3nt: TGTGCCACCAGCAGAGGGACAACTAGCGGGCGTTACAATGAGCAGTTCTTC
abundance: NA; v_gene: TRBV24-1; d_gene: TRBD1; j_gene: TRBJ2-1; CDR3aa: CATSEPGQGGNEQFF; CDR3nt: TGTGCCACCAGTGAGCCGGGACAGGGAGGGAATGAGCAGTTCTTC
abundance: NA; v_gene: TRBV5-4; d_gene: TRBD1; j_gene: TRBJ2-3; CDR3aa: CASSKPGQARADTQYF; CDR3nt: TGTGCCAGCAGCAAACCGGGACAGGCACGCGCAGATACGCAGTATTTT
abundance: NA; v_gene: TRBV28; d_gene: NA; j_gene: TRBJ1-6; CDR3aa: CASSLWDSEGSPLHF; CDR3nt: TGTGCCAGCAGTTTATGGGACTCTGAGGGTTCACCCCTCCACTTT
abundance: NA; v_gene: TRBV9; d_gene: TRBD1; j_gene: TRBJ1-3; CDR3aa: CASSVDPRGDAGNTIYF; CDR3nt: TGTGCCAGCAGCGTAGACCCCAGGGGGGACGCGGGGAACACCATATATTTT
abundance: NA; v_gene: TRBV5-1; d_gene: TRBD2; j_gene: TRBJ2-3; CDR3aa: CASSPGFGLAGTDTQYF; CDR3nt: TGCGCCAGCAGCCCCGGGTTTGGGCTAGCGGGCACAGATACGCAGTATTTT
abundance: NA; v_gene: TRBV19; d_gene: NA; j_gene: TRBJ2-3; CDR3aa: CASSTSGYSMDTQYF; CDR3nt: TGTGCCAGTAGTACCAGCGGGTACTCCATGGATACGCAGTATTTT
abundance: once; v_gene: TRBV29-1; d_gene: NA; j_gene: TRBJ1-2; CDR3aa: CSYSRGDYGYTF; CDR3nt: TGCAGCTACTCCCGGGGGGACTATGGCTACACCTTC
abundance: NA; v_gene: TRBV14; d_gene: NA; j_gene: TRBJ2-7; CDR3aa: CARAPIYEQYF; CDR3nt: TGTGCCAGGGCCCCCATCTACGAGCAGTACTTC
abundance: NA; v_gene: TRBV28; d_gene: TRBD1; j_gene: TRBJ1-2; CDR3aa: CASSLPLGRGQGGYTF; CDR3nt: TGTGCCAGCAGTTTACCCCTCGGCAGGGGGCAAGGTGGCTACACCTTC
abundance: once; v_gene: TRBV15; d_gene: NA; j_gene: TRBJ2-5; CDR3aa: CATSRDRVQETQYF; CDR3nt: TGTGCCACCAGCAGAGACAGGGTCCAAGAGACCCAGTACTTC
abundance: NA; v_gene: TRBV6-1; d_gene: NA; j_gene: TRBJ1-2; CDR3aa: CASSDFPQYYGYTF; CDR3nt: TGTGCCAGCAGTGATTTCCCGCAGTACTATGGCTACACCTTC
abundance: NA; v_gene: TRBV30; d_gene: NA; j_gene: TRBJ1-5; CDR3aa: CAWSPDRDSNQPQHF; CDR3nt: TGTGCCTGGAGTCCGGACAGAGATAGCAATCAGCCCCAGCATTTT
abundance: NA; v_gene: TRBV28; d_gene: TRBD1; j_gene: TRBJ1-5; CDR3aa: CASSLDGTGSQPQHF; CDR3nt: TGTGCCAGCAGCCTGGATGGGACAGGGAGTCAGCCCCAGCATTTT
abundance: NA; v_gene: TRBV6-5; d_gene: NA; j_gene: TRBJ2-3; CDR3aa: CASSPRIATDTQYF; CDR3nt: TGTGCCAGCAGTCCACGGATAGCCACAGATACGCAGTATTTT
abundance: NA; v_gene: TRBV2; d_gene: TRBD1; j_gene: TRBJ2-1; CDR3aa: CASMGTGGNNEQFF; CDR3nt: TGTGCCAGCATGGGGACAGGAGGTAACAATGAGCAGTTCTTC
abundance: NA; v_gene: TRBV18; d_gene: TRBD1; j_gene: TRBJ2-7; CDR3aa: CASSLGTGMWEQYF; CDR3nt: TGTGCCAGCTCGCTCGGGACAGGGATGTGGGAGCAGTACTTC
abundance: NA; v_gene: TRBV6-5; d_gene: NA; j_gene: TRBJ2-7; CDR3aa: CATRGFPGEQYF; CDR3nt: TGTGCCACCAGGGGCTTCCCAGGCGAGCAGTACTTC
abundance: NA; v_gene: TRBV14; d_gene: NA; j_gene: TRBJ2-2; CDR3aa: CASSPGWVATGELFF; CDR3nt: TGTGCCAGCAGCCCTGGCTGGGTAGCCACCGGGGAGCTGTTTTTT
abundance: NA; v_gene: TRBV21-1; d_gene: NA; j_gene: TRBJ2-5; CDR3aa: CASSKVGGGSQETQYF; CDR3nt: NA
abundance: NA; v_gene: TRBV5-4; d_gene: TRBD2; j_gene: TRBJ2-7; CDR3aa: CASKTSGGSYYEQYF; CDR3nt: TGTGCCAGCAAGACAAGCGGGGGCTCCTACTACGAGCAGTACTTC
abundance: NA; v_gene: TRBV6-1; d_gene: TRBD1; j_gene: TRBJ2-7; CDR3aa: CASSEAPGDRFSEQYF; CDR3nt: TGTGCCAGCAGTGAAGCACCCGGGGACAGGTTCTCCGAGCAGTACTTC